Presented here are 23 T cell receptor beta chains from one specimen sequenced in a study of patients and donors after allogeneic stem cell transplantation. TCRdb independently ran MiXCR on the RT-PCR reads; one entry per CDR3 protein. The sample holds approximately 210,000 distinct CDR3 sequences, about 40% seen once. The specimen was blood, either unsorted or a sorted T cell fraction (not recorded which). The receptors here all came from a human donor who was either an allogeneic HSCT recipient or a stem cell or donor lymphocyte infusion donor (not recorded which). It is not recorded whose cells these are; they may come from a transplant donor.

This clonotype is a singleton in its sample. The CDR3 is CSAPQGSTEAFF. The CDR3 bases are TGCAGTGCTCCTCAGGGGAGCACTGAAGCTTTCTTT. The V gene is TRBV20-1, the J gene TRBJ1-1, with a weak D call TRBD1 (6 bases). The CDR3 length is 12 residues. Germline lookup yields CDR1 DFQATT and CDR2 SNEGSKA (reference sequence). The V and J ends lost 5 bases and 4 bases respectively, with 11 bases between them.

J is TRBJ1-5 and V is TRBV7-6; tentative D call: TRBD1 (6 bases). The CDR3 extends over 14 amino acids. Trimming removed 3 bases at V and 5 bases at J, with 11 bases between. Germline CDR1 reads SGHVS; CDR2 reads FNYEAQ. The CDR3 protein is CASSFGTLDQPQHF. DNA of the CDR3: TGTGCCAGCAGCTTCGGGACACTTGATCAGCCCCAGCATTTT.

This chain joins TRBV28 and TRBJ2-3; D is unclear. CDR3 length equals 13 residues. Germline-derived CDR1 and CDR2 are MDHEN and SYDVKM. The V and J ends lost 3 bases and 4 bases respectively, with 8 bases between them. CDR3 region: CASSFNAPDTQYF. CDR3 coding DNA: TGTGCCAGCAGTTTCAACGCCCCAGATACGCAGTATTTT.

V is TRBV12-3 or TRBV12-4 and J is TRBJ2-1; D may correspond to TRBD1 or TRBD2 (5 bases each). Trimming pared 5 bases from V and 5 bases from J, leaving 16 bases between. This CDR3 has 15 residues. The CDR3 bases are TGTGCCAGCAGTCTTAGTCTGAGGGGAAACAATGAGCAGTTCTTC. It specifies CASSLSLRGNNEQFF.

This clonotype was observed a few times. This chain joins TRBV7-3 and TRBJ1-1; possible D gene TRBD1, 6 bases. Germline assignment: CDR1 SGHTA and CDR2 FQGTGA. Between the trimmed V and J ends, which lost 6 bases and 1 base, there was a span of 15 bases. This CDR3 is 15 amino acids long. The CDR3 reads CASSKEQGWNTEAFF. CDR3 DNA sequence: TGTGCCAGCAGTAAAGAACAGGGTTGGAACACTGAAGCTTTCTTT.

This clonotype was seen just once. V gene TRBV24-1 combines with J gene TRBJ2-1, with no clear D. This CDR3 has 15 amino acids. In germline, CDR1 is KGHDR, CDR2 SFDVKD. V was cut by 2 bases and J by 6 bases, with 13 bases left in between. CDR3 amino acids: CATSDSGPRGNEQFF. The CDR3 nucleotides read TGTGCCACCAGTGATTCCGGACCCCGTGGCAATGAGCAGTTCTTC.

This clonotype occurred once. This chain connects TRBV25-1 to TRBJ2-1; 11 bases match TRBD2. Trimming at V came to 4 bases and at J to 6 bases, leaving 5 bases not matched to a gene. The CDR3 sequence is 15 residues long. The germline V gene has CDR1 MGHDK and CDR2 SYGVNS. The CDR3 loop reads CASSVLAGGRNEQFF. In DNA, the CDR3 is TGTGCCAGCAGTGTCCTAGCGGGAGGACGCAATGAGCAGTTCTTC.

V gene TRBV12-3 or TRBV12-4 combines with J gene TRBJ1-6, with D unresolved. The CDR3 is made up of 15 amino acids. Trimming shortened V by 1 base and J by 10 bases, and 14 bases separated the two germline ends. The CDR3 loop is CASSLVKPLRSPLHF. DNA of the CDR3: TGTGCCAGCAGTTTAGTGAAACCCCTCAGATCACCCCTCCACTTT.

J is TRBJ2-3 and V is TRBV11-3; D possibly corresponds to TRBD2 (6 bases). This CDR3 spans 15 amino acids. The germline CDR1 and CDR2 sequences are SGHNT and YENEEA. V was clipped by 5 bases and J by 1 base, with 13 bases between them. The CDR3 is CASSQGAGRTDTQYF. In nucleotides, the CDR3 is TGTGCCAGCAGCCAGGGAGCGGGCCGCACAGATACGCAGTATTTT. The full variable domain, with the rest looked up from reference TRBV11-3 and TRBJ2-3, is EAGVVQSPRYKIIEKKQPVAFWCNPISGHNTLYWYLQNLGQGPELLIRYENEEAVDDSQLPKDRFSAERLKGVDSTLKIQPAELGDSAVYLCASSQGAGRTDTQYFGPGTRLTVL.

V and J are TRBV4-3 and TRBJ1-1; D is uncertain. The V end was cut by 1 base, the J end by 0 bases, with 6 bases between. The CDR3 has 14 amino acids. CDR1 and CDR2 (germline): LGHNA, YSLEER. The CDR3 region has the DNA TGCGCCAGCAGCCAAGGCGCGTTGAACACTGAAGCTTTCTTT. The encoded protein is CASSQGALNTEAFF.

V is TRBV30 and J is TRBJ1-1; D remains ambiguous. This CDR3 has 12 residues. V was cut by 1 base and J by 1 base, with 4 bases left in between. Germline-derived CDR1 and CDR2 are GTSNPN and SVGIG (reference sequence). Written as DNA, the CDR3 is TGTGCCTGGAGTGCCAGGAACACTGAAGCTTTCTTT. Protein sequence: CAWSARNTEAFF.

This sequence joins TRBV28 and TRBJ1-4; TRBD1 aligns across 7 bases. Germline V CDR1 and CDR2: MDHEN, SYDVKM. This CDR3 is built from 18 residues. The ends lost 0 bases at V and 1 base at J; junction bases unmatched: 8. The CDR3: CASSLCLGQGGTNEKLFF. Here the CDR3 DNA reads TGTGCCAGCAGTTTATGCCTGGGGCAGGGGGGAACTAATGAAAAACTGTTTTTT.

V usage is TRBV20-1 and J usage is TRBJ2-2, with 8 bases aligning to TRBD2. The V and J ends lost 0 bases and 7 bases, in that order; junction bases with no gene match: 13. The germline CDR1 and CDR2 sequences are DFQATT and SNEGSKA (reference sequence). The CDR3 contains 17 residues. The CDR3 protein is CSARDAGRAGDIGELFF. The CDR3 bases are TGCAGTGCTAGAGACGCAGGGAGAGCGGGAGATATCGGGGAGCTGTTTTTT.

The sample holds a few counts of this clonotype. The gene calls are TRBV15 and TRBJ1-5; D possibly corresponds to TRBD1 (5 bases). The V gene lost 0 bases and the J gene lost 9 bases, with 18 bases spanning the gap. This CDR3 spans 16 amino acids. The germline V gene has CDR1 LNHNV and CDR2 YYDKDF (reference sequence). The CDR3, as DNA: TGTGCCACCAGCAGAGATCTTAGAACAGGCGCAGGGCCCCAGCATTTT. This gives the protein CATSRDLRTGAGPQHF.

This clonotype was counted only a few times. V and J are TRBV11-2 and TRBJ2-5; a weak D match, TRBD2 (5 bases). Germline values: CDR1 SGHAT, CDR2 FQNNGV. This CDR3 has 13 amino acids. Trimming took off 3 bases at V and 5 bases at J, with 10 bases between the two ends. The CDR3 is CASSFGAGETQYF. DNA of the CDR3: TGTGCCAGCAGCTTTGGTGCGGGTGAGACCCAGTACTTC.

V and J are TRBV11-2 and TRBJ1-6; TRBD1 is a possible D gene (6 bases). The CDR3 spans 16 residues. CDR1 and CDR2 from the germline V gene are SGHAT and FQNNGV. V lost 1 base and J 7 bases, leaving 14 bases between the germline ends. The CDR3 loop is CASSLVNRVANSPLHF. The CDR3 nucleotides read TGTGCCAGCAGCTTAGTGAACAGGGTTGCGAATTCACCCCTCCACTTT.

The gene calls are TRBV27 and TRBJ1-1; TRBD1 is a possible D gene (5 bases). The germline V gene encodes CDR1 MNHEY and CDR2 SMNVEV (reference sequence). Trimming cost V 5 bases and J 1 base, with 11 bases left between them. This CDR3 contains 14 residues. The CDR3 sequence is CASSDQGWNTEAFF. The CDR3, as DNA: TGTGCCAGCAGTGATCAGGGTTGGAACACTGAAGCTTTCTTT.

The V gene is TRBV4-3, the J gene TRBJ1-6; D may be TRBD1 (6 bases). V was pared by 5 bases and J by 5 bases, with 10 bases between. This CDR3 is 14 amino acids long. From germline, CDR1 is LGHNA and CDR2 YSLEER. The CDR3 coding sequence is TGCGCCAGCAGCGGACAGAGAGATAATTCACCCCTCCACTTT. Its translation: CASSGQRDNSPLHF.

V and J are TRBV29-1 and TRBJ1-2, with 11 bases identical to TRBD1. Losses at the gene ends were 0 bases for V and 2 bases for J; bases not matched to a gene: 2. CDR3 size: 15 residues. Germline CDR1 SQVTM, CDR2 ANQGSEA. The CDR3 region has the DNA TGCAGCGTTGAAGAAAGGGACAGGGGGAACTATGGCTACACCTTC. It codes for CSVEERDRGNYGYTF.

V gene TRBV7-9 combines with J gene TRBJ1-1, with TRBD1 identical over 7 bases. The length of the CDR3 is 15 residues. Looked up from germline, CDR1 is SEHNR and CDR2 is FQNEAQ (reference sequence). Trimming cost V 8 bases and J 0 bases; bases outside gene matches: 9. In DNA, the CDR3 is TGTGCCAGCCGTCAGGGGGGACGGATGAACACTGAAGCTTTCTTT. Amino acids: CASRQGGRMNTEAFF.

This clonotype was counted between two and nine times. The genes are TRBV5-1 and TRBJ1-2; 9 bases map to TRBD1. The CDR3 contains 15 residues. Germline assignment: CDR1 SGHRS and CDR2 YFSETQ. V was pared by 3 bases and J by 0 bases, with 3 bases of the junction left unmatched. As DNA, the CDR3 is TGCGCCAGCAGCTCGCGACAGGGGGCTAACTATGGCTACACCTTC. This encodes CASSSRQGANYGYTF.

The chain couples TRBV12-3 or TRBV12-4 to TRBJ2-5; weak D call: TRBD2 (6 bases). The CDR3 runs to 18 residues. V lost 0 bases and J lost 0, with 17 bases in between. The CDR3 protein is CASSLALGVAVYQETQYF. The CDR3 DNA reads TGTGCCAGCAGTTTAGCGCTCGGGGTAGCGGTGTACCAAGAGACCCAGTACTTC.

The chain employs TRBV6-2 or TRBV6-3 and TRBJ1-5; D ambiguous. Germline V lookup: CDR1 MNHEY, CDR2 SVGEGT. This CDR3 region has 15 residues. Trimming cost V 2 bases and J 2 bases, with 10 bases left between them. CDR3 in DNA: TGTGCCAGCAGTTACGAAGGTAGGGGCAATCAGCCCCAGCATTTT. Translating gives CASSYEGRGNQPQHF.